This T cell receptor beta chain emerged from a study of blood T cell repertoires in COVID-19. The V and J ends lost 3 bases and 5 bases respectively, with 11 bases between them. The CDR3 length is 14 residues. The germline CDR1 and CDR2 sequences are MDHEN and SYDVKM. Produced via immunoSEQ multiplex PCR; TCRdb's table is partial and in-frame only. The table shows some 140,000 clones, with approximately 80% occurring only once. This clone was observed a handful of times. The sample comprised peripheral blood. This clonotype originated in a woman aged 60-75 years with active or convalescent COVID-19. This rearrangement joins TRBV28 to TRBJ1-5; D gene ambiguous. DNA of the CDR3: TGTGCCAGCAGTTTGGGCACAGCTGATCAGCCCCAGCATTTT. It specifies CASSLGTADQPQHF.